This T cell receptor (beta chain) was captured by sequencing in a study of blood T cells in healthy people across ages. CDR1 is SQVTM and CDR2 is ANQGSEA in the germline V gene. The CDR3 is 14 amino acids. V dropped 3 bases and J dropped 5; count of bases not matched to a gene: 8. Extraction yielded at least 6 micrograms of total RNA per sample. There are many counts of this clonotype. Primers used in a second PCR of roughly 7 to 11 cycles were a sample-barcoded 5' primer and a J-beta primer mix. Each cDNA molecule, via a template-switch adaptor with 12 random nucleotides, was tagged. TCRdb re-derived calls from the 5' RACE reads in MiXCR, one entry per CDR3 protein. Among 800,000 to 950,000 distinct CDR3 sequences listed, roughly 35% were seen once.

The chain employs TRBV29-1 and TRBJ2-5; 8 bases map to TRBD2. Material: blood. The sequence derives from a man between 18 and 35 years old in good health. In DNA, the CDR3 is TGCAGCGTTGATCGGTACGGGGGGGCCGAGACCCAGTACTTC. Translation: CSVDRYGGAETQYF.